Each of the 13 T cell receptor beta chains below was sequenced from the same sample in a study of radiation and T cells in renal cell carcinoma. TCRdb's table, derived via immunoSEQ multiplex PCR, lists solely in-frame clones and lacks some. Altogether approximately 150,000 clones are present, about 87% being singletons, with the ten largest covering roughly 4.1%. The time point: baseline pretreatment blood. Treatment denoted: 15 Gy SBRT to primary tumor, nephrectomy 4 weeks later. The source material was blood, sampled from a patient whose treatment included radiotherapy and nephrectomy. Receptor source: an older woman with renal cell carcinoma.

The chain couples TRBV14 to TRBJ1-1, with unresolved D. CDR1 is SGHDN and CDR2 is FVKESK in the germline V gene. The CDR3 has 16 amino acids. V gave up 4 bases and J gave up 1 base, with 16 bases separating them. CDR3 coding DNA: TGTGCCAGCAGCCTGCCGCGGCAGGTAGGGAACACTGAAGCTTTCTTT. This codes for CASSLPRQVGNTEAFF.

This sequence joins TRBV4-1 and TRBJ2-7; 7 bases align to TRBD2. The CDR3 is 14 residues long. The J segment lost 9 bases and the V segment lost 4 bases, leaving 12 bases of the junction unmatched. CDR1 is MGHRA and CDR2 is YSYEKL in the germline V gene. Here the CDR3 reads CASSLTERGSGQYF. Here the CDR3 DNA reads TGCGCCAGCAGCCTAACGGAGCGGGGTAGCGGGCAGTACTTC.

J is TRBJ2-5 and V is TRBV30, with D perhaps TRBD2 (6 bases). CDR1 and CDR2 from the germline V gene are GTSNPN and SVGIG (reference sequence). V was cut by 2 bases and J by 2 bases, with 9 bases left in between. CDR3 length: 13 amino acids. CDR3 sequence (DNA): TGTGCCTGGAGTACGGGGGTTCAAGAGACCCAGTACTTC. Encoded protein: CAWSTGVQETQYF.

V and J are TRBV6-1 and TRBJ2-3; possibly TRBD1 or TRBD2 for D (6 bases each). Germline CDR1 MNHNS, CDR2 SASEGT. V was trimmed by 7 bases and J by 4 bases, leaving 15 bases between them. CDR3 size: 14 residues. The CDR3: CASTVGGRSDTQYF. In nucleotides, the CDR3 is TGTGCCAGCACCGTCGGGGGCCGATCAGATACGCAGTATTTT.

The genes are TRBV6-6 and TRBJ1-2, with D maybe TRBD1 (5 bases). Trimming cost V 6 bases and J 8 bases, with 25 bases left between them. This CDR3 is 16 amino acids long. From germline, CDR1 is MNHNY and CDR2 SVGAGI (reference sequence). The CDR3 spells CASSLKGGSLGEGYTF. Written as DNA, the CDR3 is TGTGCCAGCAGCCTGAAGGGAGGCAGCTTAGGGGAAGGCTACACCTTC.

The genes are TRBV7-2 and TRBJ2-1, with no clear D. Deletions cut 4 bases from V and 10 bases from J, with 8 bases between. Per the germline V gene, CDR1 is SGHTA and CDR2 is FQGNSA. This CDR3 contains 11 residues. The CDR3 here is CASSSLWEQFF. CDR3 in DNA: TGTGCCAGCAGCTCCCTTTGGGAGCAGTTCTTC. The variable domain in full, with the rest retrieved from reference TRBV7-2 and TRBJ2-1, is GAGVSQSPSNKVTEKGKDVELRCDPISGHTALYWYRQSLGQGLEFLIYFQGNSAPDKSGLPSDRFSAERTGGSVSTLTIQRTQQEDSAVYLCASSSLWEQFFGPGTRLTVL.

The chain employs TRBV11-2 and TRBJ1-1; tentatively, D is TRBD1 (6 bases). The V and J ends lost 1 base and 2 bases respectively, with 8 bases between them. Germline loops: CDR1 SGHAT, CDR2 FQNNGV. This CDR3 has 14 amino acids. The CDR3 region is CASSLGTVNTEAFF. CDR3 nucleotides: TGTGCCAGCAGCTTAGGGACAGTTAACACTGAAGCTTTCTTT.

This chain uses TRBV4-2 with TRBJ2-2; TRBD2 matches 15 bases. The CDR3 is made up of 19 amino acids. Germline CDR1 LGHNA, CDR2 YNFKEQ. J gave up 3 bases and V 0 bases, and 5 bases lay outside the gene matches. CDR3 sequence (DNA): TGTGCCAGCAGCCAAGAGTCAGGGACTAGCGGGGGGTACACCGGGGAGCTGTTTTTT. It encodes CASSQESGTSGGYTGELFF.

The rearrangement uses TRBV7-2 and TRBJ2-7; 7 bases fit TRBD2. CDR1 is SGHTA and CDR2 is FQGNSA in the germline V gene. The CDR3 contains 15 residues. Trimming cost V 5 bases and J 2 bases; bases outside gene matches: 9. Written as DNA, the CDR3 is TGTGCCAGCAGCCCCGGCGGGGGAATACCCTACGAGCAGTACTTC. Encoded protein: CASSPGGGIPYEQYF.

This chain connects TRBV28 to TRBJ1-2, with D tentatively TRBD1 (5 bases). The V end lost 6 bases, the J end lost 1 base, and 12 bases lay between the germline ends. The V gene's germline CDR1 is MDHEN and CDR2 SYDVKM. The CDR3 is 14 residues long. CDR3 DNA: TGTGCCAGCAGCCGCGGGGACCATAACTATGGCTACACCTTC. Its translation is CASSRGDHNYGYTF.

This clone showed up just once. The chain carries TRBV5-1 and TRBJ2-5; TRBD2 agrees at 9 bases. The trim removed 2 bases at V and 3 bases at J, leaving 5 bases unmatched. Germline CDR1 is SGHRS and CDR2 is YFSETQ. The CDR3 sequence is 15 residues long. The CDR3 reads CASSLGSGGEETQYF. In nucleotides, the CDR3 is TGCGCCAGCAGCTTAGGTAGCGGGGGAGAAGAGACCCAGTACTTC.

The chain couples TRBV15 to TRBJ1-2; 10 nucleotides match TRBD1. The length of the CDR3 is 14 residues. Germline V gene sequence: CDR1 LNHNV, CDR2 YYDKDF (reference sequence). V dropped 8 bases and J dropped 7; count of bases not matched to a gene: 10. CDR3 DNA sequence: TGTGCCACCGGCCTCGACAGGGGGCCTGGTGGCTACACCTTC. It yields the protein CATGLDRGPGGYTF. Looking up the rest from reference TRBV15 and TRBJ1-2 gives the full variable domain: DAMVIQNPRYQVTQFGKPVTLSCSQTLNHNVMYWYQQKSSQAPKLLFHYYDKDFNNEADTPDNFQSRRPNTSFCFLDIRSPGLGDTAMYLCATGLDRGPGGYTFGSGTRLTVV.

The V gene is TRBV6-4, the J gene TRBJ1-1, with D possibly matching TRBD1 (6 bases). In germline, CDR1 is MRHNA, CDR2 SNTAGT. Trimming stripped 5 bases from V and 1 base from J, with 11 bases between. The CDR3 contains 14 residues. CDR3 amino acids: CASSREQGNTEAFF. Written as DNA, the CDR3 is TGTGCCAGCAGTCGAGAACAGGGGAACACTGAAGCTTTCTTT.